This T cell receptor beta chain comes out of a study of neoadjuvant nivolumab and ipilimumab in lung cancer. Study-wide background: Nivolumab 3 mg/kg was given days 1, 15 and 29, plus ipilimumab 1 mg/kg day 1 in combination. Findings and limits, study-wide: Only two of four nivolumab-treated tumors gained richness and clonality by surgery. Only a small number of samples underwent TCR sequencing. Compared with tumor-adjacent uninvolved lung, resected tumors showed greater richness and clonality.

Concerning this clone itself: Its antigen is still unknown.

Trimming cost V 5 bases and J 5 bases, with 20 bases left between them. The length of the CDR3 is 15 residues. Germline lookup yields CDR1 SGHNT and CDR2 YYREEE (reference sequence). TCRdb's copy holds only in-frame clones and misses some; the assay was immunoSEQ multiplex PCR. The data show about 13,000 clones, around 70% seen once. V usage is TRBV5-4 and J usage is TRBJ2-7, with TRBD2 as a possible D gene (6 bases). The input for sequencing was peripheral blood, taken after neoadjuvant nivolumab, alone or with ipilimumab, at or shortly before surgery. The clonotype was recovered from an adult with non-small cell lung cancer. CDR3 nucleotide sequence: TGTGCCAGCAGATGGGACTCCCAGGGTTCGGACGAGCAGTACTTC. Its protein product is CASRWDSQGSDEQYF.